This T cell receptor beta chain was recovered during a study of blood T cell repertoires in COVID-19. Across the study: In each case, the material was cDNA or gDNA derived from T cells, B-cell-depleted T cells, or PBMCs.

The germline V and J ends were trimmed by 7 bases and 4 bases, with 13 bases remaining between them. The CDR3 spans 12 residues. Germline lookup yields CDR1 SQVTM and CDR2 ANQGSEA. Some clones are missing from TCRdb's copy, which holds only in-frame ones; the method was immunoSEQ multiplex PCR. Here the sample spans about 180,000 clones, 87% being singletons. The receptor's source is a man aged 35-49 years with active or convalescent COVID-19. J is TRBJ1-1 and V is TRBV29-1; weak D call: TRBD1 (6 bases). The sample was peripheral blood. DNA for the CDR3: TGCAGCGCCACAGGGCAGGGCACTGAAGCTTTCTTT. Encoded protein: CSATGQGTEAFF.